This T cell receptor (beta chain) was recorded in a study of T-cell reconstitution after alpha-beta-depleted transplantation in children. It was with unique molecular identifiers that the TCRbeta library was prepared. Each CDR3 protein is one row after TCRdb ran MiXCR on the PCR reads. This table has some 290,000 distinct CDR3 sequences, approximately 9.8% appearing once. V was clipped by 7 bases and J by 6 bases, with 12 bases between them. The CDR3 sequence is 13 residues long. From germline, CDR1 is ENHRY and CDR2 SYGVKD. This clonotype has only a few counts. The sequence came from a human donor who donated a stem cell graft to a child with SCID. J is TRBJ2-2 and V is TRBV10-3; D is perhaps TRBD1 (5 bases). The sequencing used PBMCs from the stem cell graft donor, collected from the stem cell graft. The CDR3 bases are TGTGCCATCACTTCAGGGCTCTCCGGGGAGCTGTTTTTT. It encodes CAITSGLSGELFF.